This entry describes one T cell receptor (beta chain). Which antigen it targets is not known. The sample holds no much larger clone one base away, and base qualities are not on file. These data originate in a study of shared clonotypes between healthy human individuals (dated by TCRdb to the early 2020s). Some background on the complete study: Three men and a couple of women, aged 18 to 49 years, made up the cohort. To estimate repertoire size and how much clonotypes are shared between individuals, the study performed deep sequencing of blood TCR repertoires from a handful of healthy adults. Libraries were prepared and TCR repertoires were sequenced by different laboratories using diverse techniques, in order to increase sequencing depth and limit assay-specific biases. For each donor, three plates each were used for CD4 naive and CD4 memory, two plates were used for CD8 naive, and one plate was used for CD8 memory. Each donor's leukapheresis produced roughly between about 0.8 and 10 billion PBMCs. Study-wide conclusions, independent of this receptor: The genetic and exposure-history diversity represented was limited by the small number of donors. Estimated clonotype richness was generally larger for naive than for memory subsets. Compared with non-shared clonotypes, the clonotypes found in all four sorted-subset donors had higher generation probabilities. When a handful of donors were compared, the shared fraction of clonotypes was around 5% for naive CD4, more than 3% for naive CD8, about 2.5% for memory CD4, and around 0.4% for memory CD8. Rarefaction of sorted-subset datasets indicated incomplete sequencing despite the large sequencing depth. Based on pairwise subsampling, the degree of clonotype sharing among donors was expected to be affected by sequencing depth. Sampling was restricted to blood, and TCR repertoires in tissue are likely to differ from TCR repertoires in blood.

From the cysteine up to the phenylalanine, the CDR3 has a length of 9 residues. Just the 27-base CDR3 DNA is kept, in frame starting at base 1. Looking up the germline V gene yields CDR1 SQVTM and CDR2 ANQGSEA. V and J lose 3 bases and 10 bases, and a span of 6 bases separates them. CD8 naive samples consisted of CD45RO-negative cells that were positively selected for CCR7, yielding a CD45RA+CCR7+ population without TemRA cells. The donors were healthy, HIV-negative adults who had no recently reported acute infections or vaccinations. All donors were Caucasian adults living in Nashville, Tennessee, USA. Blood was obtained by leukapheresis, after which PBMCs were separated by Ficoll-Histopaque density gradient centrifugation and cryopreserved in liquid nitrogen vapor phase. Purity and quantity of every magnetically sorted T cell population were checked by analytical flow cytometry. Genomic DNA was isolated from each sorted fraction and quantified by UV absorbance on a Nanodrop 2000c.

Using the deep immunoSEQ assay, multiplex PCR amplified TCR CDR3 regions from genomic DNA. Genomic DNA extracted from each cell subset was distributed evenly over all wells of several immunoSEQ 96-well plates, and each plate served as one replicate. For sorted subsets, roughly 200 ng of genomic DNA, equivalent to around 30,000 T cell genomes, went into each replicate PCR. Purified libraries were quantified with a Qubit 3.0 fluorometer, sized on a Bioanalyzer 2100, and re-quantified with the KAPA Library Quantification kit. Each immunoSEQ 96-well plate was sequenced on its own single-read 150-cycle Illumina NextSeq 550 flow cell. As for how the authors treated the data: The immunoSEQ output contained only junctional sequences without quality scores, so filtering could not match that applied to full-length reads. To assign V/J genes and CDR3, sequences were annotated using PyIR, a Python wrapper for IgBLAST v1.9, with IMGT germline references. Reads were removed for weak V/J assignments (E-value above 1e-6), missing CDR3, stop codons, out-of-frame junctions, or ambiguous translated residues. V3J clonotypes were defined by identical inferred V gene, J gene, and CDR3 amino acid sequence. The percentage overlap between two repertoires was calculated by dividing the number of shared unique clonotypes by the size of the smaller repertoire. Three approaches were used to assess repertoire richness: RTK rarefaction, the Chao1 estimator, and Recon v2.1 estimates of unobserved clonotypes. OLGA was used to compute generation probabilities for all TCRbeta clonotypes that the gDNA method yielded from several donors. What TCRdb holds here is the immuneACCESS table cut down to in-frame rearrangements. Part of the clones is not present; checked against another copy, under half of the missing clones reflect an unresolved V gene, and the others are unexplained. Clonal size and the V and J genes are those of that table, whereas D and trimming came from the DNA. Present in this sample are some 800,000 clones, approximately 92% of which were seen just once. 24% of the sample goes to the ten largest clones.

The rearrangement combines TRBV29-1 with TRBJ1-1; confidence is insufficient to name the D gene. Specimen: naive CD8+ T cells sorted from blood. Explained via the paper, the cell subset or site label denotes: CD45RA+CCR7+. The sequence came from a man aged 30 to 39 in good health. Here the CDR3 is given as CSVELVAFF. The DNA sequence reads TGCAGCGTTGAGCTCGTAGCTTTCTTT.